This TCR beta chain comes out of a study of long-term antiretroviral therapy in people with HIV. Germline lookup yields CDR1 SGHAT and CDR2 FQNNGV. Trimming removed 6 bases from V and 2 bases from J; junction bases left unmatched: 6. The CDR3 consists of 14 residues. Samples were assayed with immunoSEQ v3.0 at survey level. The protocol was immunoSEQ multiplex PCR, while the TCRdb copy is restricted to in-frame clones and leaves out a portion. The sample gives 25,000 to 30,000 clones, roughly 92% of which show up once; less than 4.5% is in the top ten. The sequence came from a man younger than 30 with HIV. The sequencing here drew on unsorted PBMCs, taken 3.1 years after starting antiretroviral therapy. The V and J genes are TRBV11-2 and TRBJ1-1, with 7 bases fitting TRBD1. The CDR3 DNA reads TGTGCCAGCAGAATCGACAGGGCAAACACTGAAGCTTTCTTT. Encoded protein: CASRIDRANTEAFF.